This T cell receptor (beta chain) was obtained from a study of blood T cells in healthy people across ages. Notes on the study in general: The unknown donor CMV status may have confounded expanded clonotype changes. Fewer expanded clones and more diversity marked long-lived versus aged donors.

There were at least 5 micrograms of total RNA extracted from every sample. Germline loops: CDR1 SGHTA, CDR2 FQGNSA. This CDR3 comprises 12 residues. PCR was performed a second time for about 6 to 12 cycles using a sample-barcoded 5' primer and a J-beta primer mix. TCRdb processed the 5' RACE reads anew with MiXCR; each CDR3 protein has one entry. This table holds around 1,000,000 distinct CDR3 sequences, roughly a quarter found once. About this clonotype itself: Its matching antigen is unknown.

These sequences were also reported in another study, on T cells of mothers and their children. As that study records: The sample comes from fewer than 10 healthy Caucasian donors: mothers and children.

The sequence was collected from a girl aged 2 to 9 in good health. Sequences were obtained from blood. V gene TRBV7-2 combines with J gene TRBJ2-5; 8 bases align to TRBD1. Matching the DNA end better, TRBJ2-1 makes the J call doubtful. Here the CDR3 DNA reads TGTGCCAGCAGCTTAGCCGGACAGGGACAGTTCTTC. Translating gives CASSLAGQGQFF.